A single sample is the source of the 20 T cell receptor beta chains below, sequenced in a study of shared clonotypes between healthy human individuals. The method was immunoSEQ multiplex PCR; TCRdb's version includes in-frame clones alone and lacks a portion of them. The data contain 75,000 to 100,000 clones, approximately 51% of them singletons. The sequenced material came from PBMCs. Receptor source: a woman in her 40s in good health. Some clones in this sample may be carry-over from other donors' samples.

This chain links TRBV10-2 with TRBJ2-1, with 11 positions matching TRBD2. This CDR3 spans 14 amino acids. V was pared by 8 bases and J by 6 bases, with 6 bases of the junction left unmatched. From germline, CDR1 is WSHSY and CDR2 SAAADI. The CDR3 region has the DNA TGCGCCAGCCGAATAGCGGGAGGGGCCAATGAGCAGTTCTTC. Its protein is CASRIAGGANEQFF.

The rearrangement uses TRBV5-4 and TRBJ2-3, with D possibly matching TRBD2 (6 bases). V lost 0 bases and J 5 bases, leaving 10 bases between the germline ends. The CDR3 totals 14 residues. Looked up from germline, CDR1 is SGHNT and CDR2 is YYREEE (reference sequence). CDR3: CASSLGGEGDTQYF. CDR3 nucleotide sequence: TGTGCCAGCAGCTTGGGGGGGGAAGGAGATACGCAGTATTTT. Variable domain in full (rest from reference TRBV5-4 and TRBJ2-3): ETGVTQSPTHLIKTRGQQVTLRCSSQSGHNTVSWYQQALGQGPQFIFQYYREEENGRGNFPPRFSGLQFPNYSSELNVNALELDDSALYLCASSLGGEGDTQYFGPGTRLTVL.

The rearrangement uses TRBV30 and TRBJ1-3; unclear D gene. Germline-derived CDR1 and CDR2 are GTSNPN and SVGIG (reference sequence). The CDR3 is made up of 13 amino acids. The V gene lost 4 bases and the J gene lost 0 bases, with 7 bases spanning the gap. The CDR3 DNA sequence: TGTGCCTGGATCCAGAGCTCTGGAAACACCATATATTTT. Residues: CAWIQSSGNTIYF.

The genes are TRBV11-2 and TRBJ2-5; 8 nucleotides align to TRBD2. The DNA end is a closer match to TRBJ2-7, so the J assignment may be wrong. CDR3 length: 14 amino acids. From germline, CDR1 is SGHAT and CDR2 FQNNGV. DNA of the CDR3: TGTGCCAGCACCCTGGGACTAGACTCCTACGAGCAGTACTTC. This gives the protein CASTLGLDSYEQYF.

Comments on this clone: A read error may account for a junction end that differs from germline. The V gene is TRBV29-1, the J gene TRBJ1-1; the D is unclear. The CDR3 spans 12 residues. The germline CDR1 and CDR2 sequences are SQVTM and ANQGSEA. In nucleotides, the CDR3 is TGCAGCGTCGAAGGAGGAGACACTGAAGCTTTCTTT. As protein: CSVEGGDTEAFF.

About this clone: The junction does not match germline at one end; this may be a read error. J is TRBJ2-3 and V is TRBV7-9; TRBD2 aligns across 13 bases. Germline V lookup: CDR1 SEHNR, CDR2 FQNEAQ (reference sequence). CDR3 length: 16 residues. Written as DNA, the CDR3 is TGTGCCGGCAGCTTCGGACTAGCGGGAGAGACAGATACGCAGTATTTT. The encoded protein is CAGSFGLAGETDTQYF.

Many counts were recorded for this clone. The chain uses TRBV25-1 and TRBJ2-7; D is unclear. CDR1 MGHDK and CDR2 SYGVNS come from the germline V gene. There are 14 residues in the CDR3. Trimming pared 2 bases from V and 3 bases from J, leaving 11 bases between. The CDR3 protein is CASSEGWGIYEQYF. CDR3 nucleotides: TGTGCCAGCAGTGAAGGCTGGGGAATCTACGAGCAGTACTTC.

In its sample, this clone was seen many times. The chain employs TRBV25-1 and TRBJ2-7; 8 bases align to TRBD1. In germline, CDR1 is MGHDK, CDR2 SYGVNS. V lost 5 bases to trimming and J lost 0 bases; unmatched junction nucleotides: 9. This CDR3 contains 16 residues. In DNA, the CDR3 is TGTGCCAGCAGTCAACCAGGGGGCGTAAACTCCTACGAGCAGTACTTC. Protein: CASSQPGGVNSYEQYF.

This clone has more than one count but fewer than ten. The chain links TRBV29-1 to TRBJ2-5; D gene ambiguous. Trimming pared 4 bases from V and 1 base from J, leaving 13 bases between. The CDR3 extends over 14 amino acids. From germline, CDR1 is SQVTM and CDR2 ANQGSEA. This CDR3 reads CSVGVGSGQETQYF. CDR3 sequence (DNA): TGCAGCGTTGGGGTGGGGTCGGGCCAAGAGACCCAGTACTTC.

V is TRBV20-1 and J is TRBJ1-2; D remains ambiguous. This CDR3 is 11 amino acids long. Germline V gene lookup returns CDR1 DFQATT and CDR2 SNEGSKA (reference sequence). V dropped 5 bases and J dropped 14 bases, with 18 bases sitting between them. The chain's CDR3 is CSAYNARSGTF. In DNA form, the CDR3 reads TGCAGTGCTTATAATGCGAGGAGCGGAACCTTC.

This clone occurred many times. V gene TRBV7-2 combines with J gene TRBJ1-2, with no clear D. The CDR3 contains 14 residues. V was cut by 0 bases and J by 4 bases, with 9 bases left in between. CDR1 is SGHTA and CDR2 is FQGNSA in the germline V gene. The CDR3 DNA sequence: TGTGCCAGCAGCTTAGCTGCTATCGGCTATGGCTACACCTTC. Residues: CASSLAAIGYGYTF.

The chain has TRBV4-2 and TRBJ1-1; the D is unclear. Trimming took off 1 base at V and 8 bases at J, with 5 bases between the two ends. Germline CDR1 and CDR2: LGHNA and YNFKEQ. The CDR3 loop spans 11 amino acids. The CDR3 DNA reads as TGTGCCAGCAGCCAAGGGAGAGAAGCTTTCTTT. Translated: CASSQGREAFF.

The chain recombines TRBV4-3 with TRBJ2-7, with 7 bases fitting TRBD2. Looked up from germline, CDR1 is LGHNA and CDR2 is YSLEER. After removal of 1 base from V and 2 bases from J, the junction contained 8 bases not matched to a gene. CDR3 length: 16 residues. The CDR3 loop is CASSQAAGPTPYEQYF. The CDR3 DNA reads as TGCGCCAGCAGCCAAGCAGCGGGACCCACTCCCTACGAGCAGTACTTC.

This chain connects TRBV4-1 to TRBJ2-2; a possible D gene is TRBD2 (6 bases). The CDR3 is 18 residues long. Between the trimmed V and J ends, which lost 1 base and 0 bases, there was a span of 15 bases. Germline lookup yields CDR1 MGHRA and CDR2 YSYEKL. The CDR3 spells CASSQGRRERPNTGELFF. CDR3 DNA sequence: TGCGCCAGCAGCCAAGGGCGTCGGGAGAGACCGAACACCGGGGAGCTGTTTTTT.

CDR3 region: CASTGSRVRGSGNTIYF. The CDR3 DNA sequence: TGTGCCAGCACCGGGAGCCGTGTAAGGGGCTCTGGAAACACCATATATTTT. This sequence joins TRBV2 and TRBJ1-3; weak D call: TRBD1 (5 bases). The CDR3 is made up of 17 amino acids. V was shortened by 7 bases and J by 0 bases, with 19 bases between the two germline ends. CDR1 is SNHLY and CDR2 is FYNNEI in the germline V gene.

This clone was detected many times. This rearrangement joins TRBV6-1 to TRBJ1-5; no reliable D call. Germline CDR1 reads MNHNS; CDR2 reads SASEGT. The CDR3 is 14 amino acids. V was trimmed by 3 bases and J by 11 bases, leaving 17 bases between them. The CDR3 spells CASSESYSLPAQHF. CDR3 coding DNA: TGTGCCAGCAGTGAGTCCTACTCCCTTCCAGCCCAGCATTTT.

The chain joins TRBV11-3 to TRBJ2-2; perhaps TRBD2 as D (5 bases). The CDR3 loop spans 15 amino acids. Germline CDR1 reads SGHNT; CDR2 reads YENEEA. With 2 bases removed from V and 3 bases from J, the gap between germline ends came to 10 bases. The CDR3 is CASSLSGGYTGELFF. CDR3 coding DNA: TGTGCCAGCAGCTTATCCGGAGGTTACACCGGGGAGCTGTTTTTT.

This clone was seen a single time. The rearrangement links TRBV30 to TRBJ1-1, with D perhaps matching TRBD1 (5 bases). The CDR3 is 13 amino acids. V was clipped by 0 bases and J by 6 bases, with 11 bases between them. Germline V gives CDR1 GTSNPN, CDR2 SVGIG (reference sequence). The CDR3 region has the DNA TGTGCCTGGAGTGTGTCCAGGGACGCTGAAGCTTTCTTT. This translates into CAWSVSRDAEAFF.

The rearrangement links TRBV2 to TRBJ1-2; 9 bases are a match to TRBD1. Germline loops: CDR1 SNHLY, CDR2 FYNNEI. With V trimmed by 6 bases and J by 8 bases, 7 bases remained unmatched. The CDR3 covers 13 residues. The CDR3 spells CASSNRGRKGYTF. DNA of the CDR3: TGTGCCAGCAGCAACAGGGGGCGCAAAGGCTACACCTTC.

This chain joins TRBV5-1 and TRBJ1-1, with 7 bases fitting TRBD1. Germline CDR1 SGHRS, CDR2 YFSETQ. V lost 0 bases to trimming and J lost 0 bases; unmatched junction nucleotides: 8. CDR3 size: 17 residues. The CDR3 nucleotides are TGCGCCAGCAGCTTGGGTTACAGGGGTTCAATGAACACTGAAGCTTTCTTT. It yields the protein CASSLGYRGSMNTEAFF.